This T cell receptor (beta chain) was captured by sequencing in a study of T cell responses to AZD1222 COVID-19 vaccine. Sequencing used immunoSEQ multiplex PCR; TCRdb keeps in-frame clones, though not all of them. The sample records 95,000 to 100,000 clones, approximately 84% being singletons. This receptor was taken from an adult who received the AZD1222 COVID-19 vaccine. Source: peripheral blood, taken 28 days after the second AZD1222 dose.

The CDR3 is CASSIRGDTGELFF. The CDR3 DNA sequence: TGTGCCAGTAGTATTCGAGGGGATACCGGGGAGCTGTTTTTT. The chain links TRBV19 to TRBJ2-2, with D perhaps given as TRBD1 or TRBD2 (5 bases each). The ends were cut back, 3 bases at V and 5 bases at J, with 10 bases in the middle. The CDR3 length is 14 residues. CDR1 and CDR2 (germline): LNHDA, SQIVND (reference sequence).